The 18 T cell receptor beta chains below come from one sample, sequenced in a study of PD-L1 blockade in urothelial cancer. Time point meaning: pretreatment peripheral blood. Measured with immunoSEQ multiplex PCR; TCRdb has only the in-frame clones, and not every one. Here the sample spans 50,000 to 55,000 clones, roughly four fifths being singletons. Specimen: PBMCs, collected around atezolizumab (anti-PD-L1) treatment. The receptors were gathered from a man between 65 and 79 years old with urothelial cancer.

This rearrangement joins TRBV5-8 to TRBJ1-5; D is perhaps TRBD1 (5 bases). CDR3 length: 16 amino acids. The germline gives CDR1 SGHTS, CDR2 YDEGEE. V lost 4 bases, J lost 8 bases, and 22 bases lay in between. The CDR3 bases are TGTGCCAGCAGCCCCCGTCAGGGTACTCCAAACGAGCCCCAGCATTTT. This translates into CASSPRQGTPNEPQHF.

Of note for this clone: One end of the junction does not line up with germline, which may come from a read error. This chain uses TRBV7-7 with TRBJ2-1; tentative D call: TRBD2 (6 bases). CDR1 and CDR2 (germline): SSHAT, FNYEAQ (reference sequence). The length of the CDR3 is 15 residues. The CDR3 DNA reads TGTGCTAGCAGCTTGTCTTGGGACTCAGGGAATGAGCAGTTCTTC. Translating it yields CASSLSWDSGNEQFF.

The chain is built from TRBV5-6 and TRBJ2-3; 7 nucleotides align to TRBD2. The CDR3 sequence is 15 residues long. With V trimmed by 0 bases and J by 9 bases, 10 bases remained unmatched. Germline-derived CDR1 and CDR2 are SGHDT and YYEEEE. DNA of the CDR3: TGTGCCAGCAGCTTGGATTTAGGGGAGGGGCGCACGCAGTATTTT. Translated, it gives CASSLDLGEGRTQYF.

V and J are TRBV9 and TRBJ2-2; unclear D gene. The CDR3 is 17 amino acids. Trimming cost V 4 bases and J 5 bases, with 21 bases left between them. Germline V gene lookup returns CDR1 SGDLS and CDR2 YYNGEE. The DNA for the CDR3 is TGTGCCAGCAGCCCAAGATCTTATACGCGTACTACCGGGGAGCTGTTTTTT. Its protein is CASSPRSYTRTTGELFF.

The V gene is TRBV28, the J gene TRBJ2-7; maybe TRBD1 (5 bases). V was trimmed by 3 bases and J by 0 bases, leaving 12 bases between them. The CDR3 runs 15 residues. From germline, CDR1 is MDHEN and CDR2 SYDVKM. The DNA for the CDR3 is TGTGCCAGCAGTTTGTCAGGGATCAGCTCCTACGAGCAGTACTTC. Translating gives CASSLSGISSYEQYF.

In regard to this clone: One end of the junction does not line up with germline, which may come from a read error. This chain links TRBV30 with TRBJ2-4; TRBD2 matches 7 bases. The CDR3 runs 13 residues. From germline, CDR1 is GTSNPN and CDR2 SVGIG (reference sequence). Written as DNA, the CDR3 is TGTGCCTCGAGTTCCCCGGGGGGAGACATTCAGTACTTC. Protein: CASSSPGGDIQYF. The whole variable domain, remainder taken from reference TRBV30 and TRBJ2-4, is SQTIHQWPATLVQPVGSPLSLECTVEGTSNPNLYWYRQAAGRGLQLLFYSVGIGQISSEVPQNLSASRPQDRQFILSSKKLLLSDSGFYLCASSSPGGDIQYFGAGTRLSVL.

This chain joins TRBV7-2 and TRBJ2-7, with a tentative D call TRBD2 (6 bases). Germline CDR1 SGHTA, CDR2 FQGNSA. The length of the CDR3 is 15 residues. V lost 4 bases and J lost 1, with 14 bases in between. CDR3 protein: CASSSSGRPSYEQYF. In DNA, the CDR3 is TGTGCCAGCAGCTCGAGCGGGCGCCCGTCCTACGAGCAGTACTTC.

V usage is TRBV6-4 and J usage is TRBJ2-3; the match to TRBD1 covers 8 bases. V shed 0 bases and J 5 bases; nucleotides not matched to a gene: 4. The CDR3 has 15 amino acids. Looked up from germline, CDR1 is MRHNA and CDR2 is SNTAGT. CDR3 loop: CASSDSITGGDTQYF. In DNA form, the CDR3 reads TGTGCCAGCAGTGACTCGATTACAGGGGGAGATACGCAGTATTTT.

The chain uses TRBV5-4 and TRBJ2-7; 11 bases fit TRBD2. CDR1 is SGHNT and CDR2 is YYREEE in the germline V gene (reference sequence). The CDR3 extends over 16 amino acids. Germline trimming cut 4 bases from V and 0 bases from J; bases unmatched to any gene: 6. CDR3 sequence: CASSRGLAESSYEQYF. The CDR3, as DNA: TGTGCCAGCAGCCGGGGACTAGCGGAAAGCTCCTACGAGCAGTACTTC.

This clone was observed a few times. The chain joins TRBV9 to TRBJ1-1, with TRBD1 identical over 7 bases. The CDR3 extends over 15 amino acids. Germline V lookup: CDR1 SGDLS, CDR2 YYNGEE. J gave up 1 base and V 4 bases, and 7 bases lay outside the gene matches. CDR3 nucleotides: TGTGCCAGCAGCCCTCGGGACAGCCAGAACACTGAAGCTTTCTTT. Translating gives CASSPRDSQNTEAFF.

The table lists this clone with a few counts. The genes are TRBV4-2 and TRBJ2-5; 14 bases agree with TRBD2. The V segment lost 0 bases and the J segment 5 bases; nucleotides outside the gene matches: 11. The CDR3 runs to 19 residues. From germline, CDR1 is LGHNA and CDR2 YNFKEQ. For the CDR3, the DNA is TGTGCCAGCAGCCAAGAAGTCCCGGGACTAGCGGGAGACGGCGAGACCCAGTACTTC. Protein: CASSQEVPGLAGDGETQYF.

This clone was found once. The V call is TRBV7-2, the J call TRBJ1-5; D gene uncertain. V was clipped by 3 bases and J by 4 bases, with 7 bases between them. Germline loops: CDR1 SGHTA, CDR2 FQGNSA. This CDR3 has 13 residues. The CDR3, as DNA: TGTGCCAGCAGCTTGAGGTCAAATCAGCCCCAGCATTTT. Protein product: CASSLRSNQPQHF.

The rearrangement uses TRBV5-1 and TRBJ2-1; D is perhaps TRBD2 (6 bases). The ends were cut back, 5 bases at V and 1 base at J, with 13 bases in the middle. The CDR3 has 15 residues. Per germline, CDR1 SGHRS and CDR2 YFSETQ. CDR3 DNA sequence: TGCGCCAGCAGATACGGGACTCCATCCTACAATGAGCAGTTCTTC. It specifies CASRYGTPSYNEQFF.

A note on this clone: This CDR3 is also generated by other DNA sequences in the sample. DNA for the CDR3: TGTGCCAGTAGTGAACTAGCGGGAGTCTCCAATGAGCAGTTCTTC. Amino acids: CASSELAGVSNEQFF. V and J are TRBV19 and TRBJ2-1; 11 bases map to TRBD2. CDR1 LNHDA and CDR2 SQIVND come from the germline V gene (reference sequence). The CDR3 runs to 15 residues. V was pared by 5 bases and J by 6 bases, with 6 bases of the junction left unmatched.

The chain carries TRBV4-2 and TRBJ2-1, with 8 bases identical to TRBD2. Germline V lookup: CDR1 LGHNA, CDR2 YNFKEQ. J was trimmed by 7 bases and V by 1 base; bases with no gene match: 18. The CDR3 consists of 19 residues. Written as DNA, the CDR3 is TGTGCCAGCAGCCAAGTTTCGGTTAGCGGGAAGGGGGGTGGTAATGAGCAGTTCTTC. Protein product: CASSQVSVSGKGGGNEQFF.

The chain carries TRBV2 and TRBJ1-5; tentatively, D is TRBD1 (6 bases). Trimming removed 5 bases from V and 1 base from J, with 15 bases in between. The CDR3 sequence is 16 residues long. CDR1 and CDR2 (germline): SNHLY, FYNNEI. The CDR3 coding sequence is TGTGCCAGCAGTCCATTGACAGGAAGGAGCAATCAGCCCCAGCATTTT. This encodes CASSPLTGRSNQPQHF.

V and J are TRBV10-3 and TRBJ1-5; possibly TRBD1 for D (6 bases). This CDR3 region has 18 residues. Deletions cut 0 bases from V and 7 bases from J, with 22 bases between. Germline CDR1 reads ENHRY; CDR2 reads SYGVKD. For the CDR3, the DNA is TGTGCCATCAGTGAGTCGGTCAGGGGCGGACGGGACGGCCAGCCCCAGCATTTT. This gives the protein CAISESVRGGRDGQPQHF.

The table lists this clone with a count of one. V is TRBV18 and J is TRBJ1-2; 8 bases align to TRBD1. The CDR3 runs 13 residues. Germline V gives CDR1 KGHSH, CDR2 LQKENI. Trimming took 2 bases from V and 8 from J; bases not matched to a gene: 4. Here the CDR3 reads CASSPTTGEGYTF. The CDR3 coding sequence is TGTGCCAGCTCACCAACGACAGGGGAAGGCTACACCTTC.